A selection of T cell receptor beta chains follows, all from one sample in a study of blood T cell repertoires in COVID-19. Some clones are missing from TCRdb's copy, which holds only in-frame ones; the method was immunoSEQ multiplex PCR. The repertoire holds about 290,000 clones, with 89% as singletons. The sequenced sample was peripheral blood. The source is a woman aged 25-40 years with COVID-19, enrolled during active disease. Both conserved end residues are part of each CDR3. D genes are given only for firm matches. Size tells how often a clone was seen (once, few, many) or the class of an expanded clone, and some rows leave it out.

TRBJ2-7	TRBD2	TRBV18	NA	TGTGCCAGCGCCATAGCGGGACTAGCGGGGTACGAGCAGTACTTC	CASAIAGLAGYEQYF
TRBJ1-2	NA	TRBV3-1/TRBV3-2	NA	TGTGCCAGCAGCCAAGATTGGCCCTATGGCTACACCTTC	CASSQDWPYGYTF
TRBJ2-7	TRBD1	TRBV7-9	NA	TGTGCCAGCAGCCCTCCGGGACAGGGATATGACGAGCAGTACTTC	CASSPPGQGYDEQYF
TRBJ2-3	NA	TRBV7-6	NA	TGTGCCAGCAGCTTAGGAGGGACTAGCACAGATACGCAGTATTTT	CASSLGGTSTDTQYF
TRBJ2-2	TRBD1	TRBV7-9	few	TGTGCCAGCAGTTATCGTCGGACAGGCCAGAGCACCGGGGAGCTGTTTTTT	CASSYRRTGQSTGELFF
TRBJ2-7	TRBD1	TRBV14	NA	TGTGCCAGCAGCCAACTTGACAGGGGGCGGTTCTACGAGCAGTACTTC	CASSQLDRGRFYEQYF
TRBJ1-2	TRBD1	TRBV19	few	TGTGCCAGTAGTGGGACAGGGGTCACCCACCCCCCCTATGGCTACACCTTC	CASSGTGVTHPPYGYTF
TRBJ1-5	TRBD1	TRBV6-5	NA	TGTGCCAGCAGTACACAGGGGAATGGCAATCAGCCCCAGCATTTT	CASSTQGNGNQPQHF
TRBJ1-1	NA	TRBV12-5	NA	TGTGCTAGTGGTTTGGTAATACAGGCCCCAACAAACACTGAAGCTTTCTTT	CASGLVIQAPTNTEAFF
TRBJ1-4	TRBD1	TRBV6-5	NA	TGTGCCAGCAGTTTCGACAGGGGAAATGAAAAACTGTTTTTT	CASSFDRGNEKLFF
TRBJ2-7	TRBD1	TRBV23-1	NA	TGCGCCAGCAGCGCCCCGGGACAGGAGTCCTACGAGCAGTACTTC	CASSAPGQESYEQYF
TRBJ2-7	TRBD1	TRBV29-1	NA	TGCAGCGTTGAAGATTTGACAGGGGGCTACGAGCAGTACTTC	CSVEDLTGGYEQYF
TRBJ2-1	TRBD2	TRBV11-2	NA	TGTGCCAGCAGCTTCAGGGTCGCGGGGGAATTAAGCTCCTACAATGAGCAGTTCTTC	CASSFRVAGELSSYNEQFF
TRBJ1-1	TRBD1	TRBV4-1	NA	TGCGCCAGCAGACCCGACAGGGTTTGGAACACTGAAGCTTTCTTT	CASRPDRVWNTEAFF
TRBJ2-5	NA	TRBV6-1	NA	TGTGCCAGCAGTGAAGGGGTCTTGCGGTGGGGCGGGACCCAGTACTTC	CASSEGVLRWGGTQYF
TRBJ2-5	NA	TRBV28	NA	TGTGCCAGCAGATATGGGCGGGGCGGGGGCGCACAAGAGACCCAGTACTTC	CASRYGRGGGAQETQYF
TRBJ1-2	TRBD1	TRBV5-4	few	TGTGCCAGCAGCTTGGTGGGACAGGGGTATGGCTACACCTTC	CASSLVGQGYGYTF
TRBJ1-3	TRBD1	TRBV18	NA	TGTGCCAGCTCATTGGACAGGGGAAACACCATATATTTT	CASSLDRGNTIYF
TRBJ1-2	TRBD1	TRBV11-2	NA	TGTGCCAGCAGCAAAGAACCGACAGGGACAAATCCTAACTATGGCTACACCTTC	CASSKEPTGTNPNYGYTF
TRBJ2-5	NA	TRBV28	NA	TGTGCCAGCAGTTTAGGAGGGGGCCAGGGGCTGGAGACCCAGTACTTC	CASSLGGGQGLETQYF
TRBJ1-1	NA	TRBV5-4	NA	TGTGCCAGCCAAGAGGGCTCATATAGGGTTGGAGGCGAAGCTTTCTTT	CASQEGSYRVGGEAFF
TRBJ2-1	NA	TRBV2	NA	TGTGCCAGCAGCAGATCCCCGCCGGGACTTTACAATGAGCAGTTCTTC	CASSRSPPGLYNEQFF
TRBJ1-5	TRBD1	TRBV19	NA	TGTGCCAGTACGGAGGACAGGACAAATCAGCCCCAGCATTTT	CASTEDRTNQPQHF
TRBJ1-1	TRBD1	TRBV7-9	once	TGTGCCAGCAGCTTAGCGCTGGCAGGGGGCACTGAAGCTTTCTTT	CASSLALAGGTEAFF
TRBJ2-2	TRBD2	TRBV7-8	NA	TGTGCCAGCAGCCCAAGTTCCGGGCGGGGGAGGAACACCGGGGAGCTGTTTTTT	CASSPSSGRGRNTGELFF
TRBJ1-2	NA	TRBV2	NA	TGTGCCAGCAGTGAGAGGGAATACCGGTATGGCTACACCTTC	CASSEREYRYGYTF
TRBJ2-2	NA	TRBV4-2	NA	TGTGCCAGCAGGCCTATGGCCGGGGAGCTGTTTTTT	CASRPMAGELFF
TRBJ2-5	TRBD1	TRBV19	once	TGTGCCAGTAGTAACGTAGGACAGGGGTTGCTTCAGACCCAGTACTTC	CASSNVGQGLLQTQYF
TRBJ1-2	NA	TRBV2	NA	TGTGCCAGCAGCCAAACGGGACACTCAGGCATCTTAATTAACTATGGCTACACCTTC	CASSQTGHSGILINYGYTF
TRBJ1-6	TRBD1	TRBV2	NA	TGTGCCAGCAGTCGCCACGGGACAGAGAATTCACCCCTCCACTTT	CASSRHGTENSPLHF
TRBJ2-1	TRBD2	TRBV6-4	NA	TGTGCCAGCAGTGACTCTAGCGGGGGAAGGAATGAGCAGTTCTTC	CASSDSSGGRNEQFF
TRBJ2-7	TRBD1	TRBV5-5	NA	TGTGCCAGCAGCTTGGTTCCCGGACAGGGATACGAGCAGTACTTC	CASSLVPGQGYEQYF
TRBJ1-5	TRBD1	TRBV19	NA	TGTGCCAGTAGTATCGGACAGGGAGTAAATAGCAATCAGCCCCAGCATTTT	CASSIGQGVNSNQPQHF
TRBJ2-7	NA	TRBV18	NA	TGTGCCAGCTCACCAGATCCCAGCGGCTACGAGCAGTACTTC	CASSPDPSGYEQYF
TRBJ1-1	NA	TRBV7-9	NA	TGTGCCAGCAGCTTAGTGGGGGGTGGGACTGAAGCTTTCTTT	CASSLVGGGTEAFF
TRBJ1-4	TRBD1	TRBV19	few	TGTGCCAGTCGGCCATGGGACAGGAATGAAAAACTGTTTTTT	CASRPWDRNEKLFF
TRBJ2-7	TRBD1	TRBV6-4	NA	TGTGCCAGCAGTTTGACCGGGACAGGACGCGAGCAGTACTTC	CASSLTGTGREQYF
TRBJ2-1	TRBD2	TRBV3-1/TRBV3-2	NA	TGTGCCAGCAGCCAAGCGGGGGGTCCTCTTGAGCAGTTCTTC	CASSQAGGPLEQFF
TRBJ1-3	NA	TRBV18	NA	TGTGCCAGCACAACAGGTACTGGAAACACCATATATTTT	CASTTGTGNTIYF
TRBJ2-7	TRBD1	TRBV5-1	NA	TGCGCCAGCAGCTTGGGGGACAGGGGAGGTGAGCAGTACTTC	CASSLGDRGGEQYF
TRBJ1-4	NA	TRBV2	once	TGTGCCAGCAGTGGGCAGACTTCAACTAATGAAAAACTGTTTTTT	CASSGQTSTNEKLFF
TRBJ1-5	NA	TRBV19	NA	TGTGCCAGTAGTATCCTGCCGGCGGGCAATCAGCCCCAGCATTTT	CASSILPAGNQPQHF
TRBJ2-2	NA	TRBV18	NA	TGTGCCAGCTCGAAAGGGCTAGAGGGCACCGGGGAGCTGTTTTTT	CASSKGLEGTGELFF
TRBJ1-1	TRBD1	TRBV11-2	few	TGTGCCAGCAGCTCTAGCCGGGACAGGTTTGAAGCTTTCTTT	CASSSSRDRFEAFF
TRBJ2-5	TRBD2	TRBV4-1	NA	TGCGCCAGCAGCCAAGATATTCTCGCGGGGGGAACAATACAAGAGACCCAGTACTTC	CASSQDILAGGTIQETQYF
TRBJ2-3	TRBD2	TRBV14	NA	TGTGCCAGCAGCCCGGGACTAGCGGGGGAACAGTATTTT	CASSPGLAGEQYF
TRBJ2-1	NA	TRBV4-2	NA	TGTGCCAGCAGCCAAGGAAGGAAAGGGGGATACAATGAGCAGTTCTTC	CASSQGRKGGYNEQFF
TRBJ2-2	NA	TRBV28	NA	TGTGCCAGCAGCTATACCCGGGAGCTGTTTTTT	CASSYTRELFF
TRBJ1-2	TRBD1	TRBV5-8	once	TGTGCCAGCAGCTTGGTTGGACAGGGTTTAAATGATGGCTACACCTTC	CASSLVGQGLNDGYTF
TRBJ2-7	TRBD2	TRBV19	NA	TGTGCCAGTAGTATGGCACTAGCGGTCTCCTACGAGCAGTACTTC	CASSMALAVSYEQYF
TRBJ1-2	TRBD1	TRBV4-1	once	TGCGCCAGCAGCTCTTCGGGACAGGGCTACACTAACTATGGCTACACCTTC	CASSSSGQGYTNYGYTF
TRBJ2-1	NA	TRBV5-1	NA	TGCGCCAGCAGCTTGACATATGAGCAGTTCTTC	CASSLTYEQFF
TRBJ1-6	NA	TRBV19	NA	TGTGCCAGCAGATTAGGAGCCAACGTCAATAATTCACCCCTCCACTTT	CASRLGANVNNSPLHF
TRBJ1-1	NA	TRBV28	NA	TGTGCCAGCTCCCGCGGAGGGCGGGAAGCTTTCTTT	CASSRGGREAFF
TRBJ1-3	NA	TRBV6-5	NA	TGTGCCAGCCGACTAGTTAGCTCTGGAAACACCATATATTTT	CASRLVSSGNTIYF
TRBJ2-7	NA	TRBV5-6	NA	TGTGCCAGCAGCTTGGGGAGCGGCTACGAGCAGTACTTC	CASSLGSGYEQYF
TRBJ2-7	TRBD1	TRBV5-4	few	TGTGCCAGCAGCCCCCCGGGACAGGATCGCGAGCAGTACTTC	CASSPPGQDREQYF
TRBJ2-2	NA	TRBV5-4	NA	TGTGCCAGCAGCTTTGGACTAAAAGCCGGGGAGCTGTTTTTT	CASSFGLKAGELFF
TRBJ2-7	TRBD1	TRBV6-1	NA	TGTGCCAGCAGTGAACGGGACAGGGGGCTTTTTCAGTACTTC	CASSERDRGLFQYF